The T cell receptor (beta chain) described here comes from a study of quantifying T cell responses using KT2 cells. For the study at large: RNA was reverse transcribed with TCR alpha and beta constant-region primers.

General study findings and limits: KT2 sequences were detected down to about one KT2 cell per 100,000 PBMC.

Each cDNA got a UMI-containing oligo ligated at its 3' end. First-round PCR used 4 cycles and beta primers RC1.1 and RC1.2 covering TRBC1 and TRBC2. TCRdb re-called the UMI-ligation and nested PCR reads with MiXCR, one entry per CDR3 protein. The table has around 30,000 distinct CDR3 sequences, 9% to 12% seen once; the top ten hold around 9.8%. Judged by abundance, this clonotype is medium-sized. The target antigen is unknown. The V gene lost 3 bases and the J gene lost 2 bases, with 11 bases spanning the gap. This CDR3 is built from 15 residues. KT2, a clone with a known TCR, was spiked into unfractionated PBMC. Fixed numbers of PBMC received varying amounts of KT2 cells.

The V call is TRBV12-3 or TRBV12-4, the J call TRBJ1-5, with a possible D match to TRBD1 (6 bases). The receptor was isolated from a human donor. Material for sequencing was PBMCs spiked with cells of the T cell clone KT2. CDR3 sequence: CASSFQGLGNQPQHF. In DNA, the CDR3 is TGTGCCAGCAGTTTCCAGGGGCTCGGCAATCAGCCCCAGCATTTT.